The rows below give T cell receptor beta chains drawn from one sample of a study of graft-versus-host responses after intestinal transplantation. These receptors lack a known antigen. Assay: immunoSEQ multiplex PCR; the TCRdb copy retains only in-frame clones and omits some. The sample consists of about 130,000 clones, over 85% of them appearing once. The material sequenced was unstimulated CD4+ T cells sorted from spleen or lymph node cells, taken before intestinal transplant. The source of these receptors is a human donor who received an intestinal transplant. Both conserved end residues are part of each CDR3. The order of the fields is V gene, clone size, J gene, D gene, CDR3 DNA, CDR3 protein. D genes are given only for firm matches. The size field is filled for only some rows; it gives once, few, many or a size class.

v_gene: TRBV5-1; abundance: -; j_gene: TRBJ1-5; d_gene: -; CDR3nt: TGCGCCAGCAGCCGCGAGGGCAATCAGCCCCAGCATTTT; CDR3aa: CASSREGNQPQHF
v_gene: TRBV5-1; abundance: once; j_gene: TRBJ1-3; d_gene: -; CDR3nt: TGCGCCAGCAGCTTAGGGGGAGGTGGAAACACCATATATTTT; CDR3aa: CASSLGGGGNTIYF
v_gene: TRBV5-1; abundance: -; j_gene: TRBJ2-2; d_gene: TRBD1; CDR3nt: TGCGCCAGCAACAGGGGGCGAACCGGGGAGCTGTTTTTT; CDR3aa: CASNRGRTGELFF
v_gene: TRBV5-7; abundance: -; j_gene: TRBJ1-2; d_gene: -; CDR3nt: TGTGCCAGCAGCTTGGGGATAAATGGCTACACCTTC; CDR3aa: CASSLGINGYTF
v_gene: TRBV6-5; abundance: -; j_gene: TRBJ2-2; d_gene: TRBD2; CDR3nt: TGTGCCAGCAGATTACTAGCGCAGAACACCGGGGAGCTGTTTTTT; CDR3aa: CASRLLAQNTGELFF
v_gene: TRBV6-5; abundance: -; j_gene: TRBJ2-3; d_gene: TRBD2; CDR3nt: TGTGCCAGCAGTTACTTTCAATCGGGGGGGGCCGTTACGCAGTATTTT; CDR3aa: CASSYFQSGGAVTQYF
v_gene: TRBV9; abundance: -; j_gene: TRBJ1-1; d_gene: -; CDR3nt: TGTGCCAGCAGCCACTCCTCGCGGAACACTGAAGCTTTCTTT; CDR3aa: CASSHSSRNTEAFF
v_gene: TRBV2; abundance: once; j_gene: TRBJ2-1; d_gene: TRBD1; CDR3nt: TGTGCCAGCAGTGAAGGTCAGGGGGTCAATGAGCAGTTCTTC; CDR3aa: CASSEGQGVNEQFF
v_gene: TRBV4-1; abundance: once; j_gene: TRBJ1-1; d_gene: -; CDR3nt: TGCGCCAGCAGCCAAGAGATGGGCGGGGACCCGACTGAAGCTTTCTTT; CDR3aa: CASSQEMGGDPTEAFF
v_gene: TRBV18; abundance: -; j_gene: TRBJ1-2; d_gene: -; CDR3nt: TGTGCCAGCTCACCTAGGACAAACCGGTATGGCTACACCTTC; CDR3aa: CASSPRTNRYGYTF